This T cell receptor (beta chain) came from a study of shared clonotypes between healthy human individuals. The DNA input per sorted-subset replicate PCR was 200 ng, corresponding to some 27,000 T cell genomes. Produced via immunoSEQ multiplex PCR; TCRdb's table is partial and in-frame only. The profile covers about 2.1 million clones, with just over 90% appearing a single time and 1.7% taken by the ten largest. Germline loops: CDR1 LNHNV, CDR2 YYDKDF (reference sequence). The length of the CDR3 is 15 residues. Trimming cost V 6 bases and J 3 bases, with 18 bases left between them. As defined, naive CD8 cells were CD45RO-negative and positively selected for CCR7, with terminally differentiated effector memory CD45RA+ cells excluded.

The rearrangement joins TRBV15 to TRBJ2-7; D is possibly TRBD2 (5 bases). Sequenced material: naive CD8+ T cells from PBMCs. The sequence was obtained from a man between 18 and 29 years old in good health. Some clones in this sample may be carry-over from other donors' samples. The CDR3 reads CATREGERGRYEQYF. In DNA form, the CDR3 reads TGTGCCACCAGAGAGGGCGAACGCGGACGCTACGAGCAGTACTTC.